This entry lists 21 T cell receptor beta chains sequenced from one sample in a study of T-cell reconstitution after alpha-beta-depleted transplantation in children. Molecular barcoding with unique molecular identifiers was used for the TCRbeta library. From the PCR reads, TCRdb called clonotypes with MiXCR, one entry per CDR3 protein. The sample carries hundreds of thousands of distinct CDR3 sequences, about 15% recorded once. The input for sequencing was PBMCs from the stem cell graft donor, taken from the stem cell graft. Receptor source: a human donor who donated a stem cell graft to a child with acute myeloid leukemia.

This clonotype was counted ten times or more. CDR3 bases: TGCAGTGCTAGGACAGGGGTGACAGGGGACTATGGCTACACCTTC. It specifies CSARTGVTGDYGYTF. The chain uses TRBV20-1 and TRBJ1-2; the match to TRBD1 covers 8 bases. The V gene's germline CDR1 is DFQATT and CDR2 SNEGSKA (reference sequence). The ends lost 3 bases at V and 3 bases at J; junction bases unmatched: 9. This CDR3 comprises 15 residues.

This sequence joins TRBV7-2 and TRBJ2-1, with TRBD1 matching over 10 bases. CDR1 and CDR2 (germline): SGHTA, FQGNSA. The CDR3 length is 14 residues. J gave up 2 bases and V 5 bases, and 0 bases lay outside the gene matches. This CDR3 is CASSGTGAYNEQFF. CDR3 bases: TGTGCCAGCAGCGGGACAGGGGCCTACAATGAGCAGTTCTTC.

Many counts were recorded for this clonotype. The CDR3 reads CSANDGGAYGTQYF. DNA of the CDR3: TGCAGTGCGAACGACGGGGGGGCCTATGGGACCCAGTACTTC. The chain employs TRBV20-1 and TRBJ2-5; TRBD2 matches at 8 bases. J lost 7 bases, V lost 6 bases, and 13 bases had no gene match. Germline-derived CDR1 and CDR2 are DFQATT and SNEGSKA (reference sequence). CDR3 length equals 14 residues.

This clonotype was counted ten times or more. The genes are TRBV20-1 and TRBJ1-5, with 7 bases that match TRBD1. Trimming removed 7 bases from V and 0 bases from J; junction bases left unmatched: 3. Germline values: CDR1 DFQATT, CDR2 SNEGSKA (reference sequence). There are 13 residues in the CDR3. In DNA, the CDR3 is TGCAGTGAGGGACAGTATAGCAATCAGCCCCAGCATTTT. Translating it yields CSEGQYSNQPQHF.

At least ten counts were recorded for this clonotype. The chain recombines TRBV10-3 with TRBJ2-5; 10 nucleotides agree with TRBD2. This CDR3 has 13 residues. The V gene end was trimmed by 10 bases and the J gene end by 3 bases; junction bases not matched to a gene: 5. Germline values: CDR1 ENHRY, CDR2 SYGVKD. The CDR3 DNA follows: TGTGCCACCCGGACTAGCGGAAAAGAGACCCAGTACTTC. Its translation is CATRTSGKETQYF.

This clonotype appeared many times. The chain has TRBV6-1 and TRBJ1-5; D remains unclear. The germline gives CDR1 MNHNS, CDR2 SASEGT. Trimming cost V 5 bases and J 1 base, with 9 bases left between them. This CDR3 is built from 14 residues. The CDR3 is CASSPLGSNQPQHF. DNA for the CDR3: TGTGCCAGCAGTCCTCTGGGGAGCAATCAGCCCCAGCATTTT.

The table lists this clonotype with a few counts. V gene TRBV15 combines with J gene TRBJ1-4; 7 bases are a match to TRBD1. Trimming at V came to 4 bases and at J to 6 bases, leaving 8 bases not matched to a gene. Germline V gene sequence: CDR1 LNHNV, CDR2 YYDKDF (reference sequence). This CDR3 comprises 15 residues. The CDR3 sequence is CATSTRQGRDEKLFF. As DNA, the CDR3 is TGTGCCACCAGCACTCGACAGGGCCGGGATGAAAAACTGTTTTTT.

This clonotype showed up many times. J is TRBJ2-3 and V is TRBV20-1; D is unclear. V was clipped by 7 bases and J by 0 bases, with 5 bases between them. The germline CDR1 and CDR2 sequences are DFQATT and SNEGSKA (reference sequence). The CDR3 runs 11 residues. The DNA of the CDR3 is TGCAGTGGCACAAGCACAGATACGCAGTATTTT. Amino acid sequence: CSGTSTDTQYF.

This clonotype was counted only a few times. V and J are TRBV9 and TRBJ2-5; 8 bases are shared with TRBD1. Germline lookup yields CDR1 SGDLS and CDR2 YYNGEE. There are 15 residues in the CDR3. Trimming removed 4 bases from V and 2 bases from J; junction bases left unmatched: 7. The chain's CDR3 is CASSPGQAQQETQYF. In DNA form, the CDR3 reads TGTGCCAGCAGCCCGGGACAGGCGCAACAAGAGACCCAGTACTTC. The full variable domain, with the rest looked up from reference TRBV9 and TRBJ2-5, is DSGVTQTPKHLITATGQRVTLRCSPRSGDLSVYWYQQSLDQGLQFLIQYYNGEERAKGNILERFSAQQFPDLHSELNLSSLELGDSALYFCASSPGQAQQETQYFGPGTRLLVL.

This clonotype has just a few counts. V gene TRBV7-2 combines with J gene TRBJ2-7; D unclear. The CDR3 has 14 amino acids. Trimming removed 5 bases from V and 6 bases from J, with 17 bases in between. Germline V gene lookup returns CDR1 SGHTA and CDR2 FQGNSA. CDR3 protein: CASSRVRVSSEQYF. In DNA, the CDR3 is TGTGCCAGCAGCCGCGTCCGGGTTTCGAGCGAGCAGTACTTC. The entire variable domain, with the rest obtained from reference TRBV7-2 and TRBJ2-7, is as follows: GAGVSQSPSNKVTEKGKDVELRCDPISGHTALYWYRQSLGQGLEFLIYFQGNSAPDKSGLPSDRFSAERTGGSVSTLTIQRTQQEDSAVYLCASSRVRVSSEQYFGPGTRLTVT.

Regarding this clonotype: This may arise from a read error, as a much more abundant clone is one base away. This chain joins TRBV20-1 and TRBJ1-6; perhaps TRBD1 as D (5 bases). The CDR3 is 13 residues long. Germline assignment: CDR1 DFQATT and CDR2 SNEGSKA (reference sequence). This CDR3 is CSAYGQLGSHLHF. The CDR3 DNA sequence: TGCAGTGCCTACGGACAATTGGGCTCACACCTCCACTTT.

The CDR3 is CASSRTSGAYEQYV. CDR3 bases: TGTGCCAGCAGTCGGACTAGCGGGGCCTACGAGCAGTACGTC. The chain has TRBV27 and TRBJ2-7; 12 bases agree with TRBD2. The CDR3 consists of 14 residues. Germline lookup yields CDR1 MNHEY and CDR2 SMNVEV (reference sequence). V was pared by 5 bases and J by 2 bases, with 1 base of the junction left unmatched.

This clonotype was counted many times. The J gene is TRBJ2-7, the V gene TRBV20-1; the D gene is possibly TRBD2 (6 bases). The CDR3 is 14 residues long. V lost 5 bases to trimming and J lost 1 base, with 15 bases between them. Looked up from germline, CDR1 is DFQATT and CDR2 is SNEGSKA (reference sequence). CDR3 in amino acids: CSAGHRGKSYEQYV. Written as DNA, the CDR3 is TGCAGTGCTGGCCACCGGGGGAAATCCTACGAGCAGTACGTC.

Concerning this clonotype itself: Given a much more abundant clone one base away, this may be a read error. The chain carries TRBV20-1 and TRBJ2-7; 8 bases line up with TRBD1. There are 13 residues in the CDR3. Germline V gene sequence: CDR1 DFQATT, CDR2 SNEGSKA (reference sequence). CDR3 region: CSVRSRGREEQYV. The CDR3 coding sequence is TGCAGTGTTAGATCCAGGGGGCGAGAGGAGCAGTACGTC.

The chain links TRBV6-1 to TRBJ2-3, with 10 bases that match TRBD1. Germline V gene sequence: CDR1 MNHNS, CDR2 SASEGT. With 6 bases clipped from V and 5 bases from J, the junction kept 14 bases outside the gene matches. The CDR3 sequence is 17 residues long. The CDR3 DNA follows: TGTGCCAGCAGCCCATTGACTCAAGGGACAGGGGAAGATACGCAGTATTTT. It codes for CASSPLTQGTGEDTQYF.

The chain uses TRBV5-1 and TRBJ2-3; 8 bases are shared with TRBD1. The V gene's germline CDR1 is SGHRS and CDR2 YFSETQ. There are 15 residues in the CDR3. V was clipped by 10 bases and J by 1 base; unmatched bases: 11. In nucleotides, the CDR3 is TGCGCCGGCCGATGGGGACAGGAACGCACAGATACGCAGTATTTT. It codes for CAGRWGQERTDTQYF.

This clonotype was detected many times. This sequence joins TRBV20-1 and TRBJ1-1, with 10 bases fitting TRBD1. Trimming cost V 3 bases and J 10 bases; bases outside gene matches: 5. CDR1 and CDR2 from the germline V gene are DFQATT and SNEGSKA (reference sequence). This CDR3 region has 12 residues. CDR3 nucleotides: TGCAGTGCTAGGGGACAGGGGTTTGGAGCTTTCTTT. It codes for CSARGQGFGAFF.

The chain carries TRBV11-2 and TRBJ2-7; D remains unclear. The ends were cut back, 1 base at V and 3 bases at J, with 7 bases in the middle. The CDR3 spans 13 residues. Germline V gene lookup returns CDR1 SGHAT and CDR2 FQNNGV. The DNA for the CDR3 is TGTGCCAGCAGCTTAGCCCGAGACTACGAGCAGTACGTC. It yields the protein CASSLARDYEQYV.

This sequence joins TRBV5-1 and TRBJ1-2, with 8 bases lining up with TRBD1. The J segment lost 2 bases and the V segment lost 4 bases, leaving 7 bases of the junction unmatched. The CDR3 runs 15 residues. Germline loops: CDR1 SGHRS, CDR2 YFSETQ. Here the CDR3 reads CASSPWTGSNYGYTF. The CDR3 coding sequence is TGCGCCAGCAGCCCCTGGACAGGGAGCAACTATGGCTACACCTTC.

This clonotype was counted a few times. The rearrangement links TRBV12-3 or TRBV12-4 to TRBJ1-5; the D gene is possibly TRBD1 (6 bases). Trimming took 3 bases from V and 7 from J, leaving 13 bases between them. The CDR3 spans 14 residues. Here the CDR3 DNA reads TGTGCCAGCAGTTTTGAGGTCAGGGGACAGCCCCAGCATTTT. This sequence encodes CASSFEVRGQPQHF.

This clonotype was observed a handful of times. The rearrangement uses TRBV7-8 and TRBJ1-2; D might be TRBD1 (6 bases). The CDR3 totals 19 residues. Germline V gene lookup returns CDR1 SGHVS and CDR2 FQNEAQ. Trimming stripped 0 bases from V and 1 base from J, with 21 bases between. The CDR3 DNA follows: TGTGCCAGCAGCTTAGCGCGAATCACCCGGACAGACCTTAACTATGGCTACACCTTC. It encodes CASSLARITRTDLNYGYTF.